This T cell receptor beta chain was identified in a study of human T cells and chemical hapten exposure. Background on the study: Per-sample TCR yield variation was attributed mainly to small pooled library volume differences. Overall study results and limits: The immune response of these alopecia patients might not match healthy individuals'.

Germline-derived CDR1 and CDR2 are MDHEN and SYDVKM. V dropped 3 bases and J dropped 6 bases, with 12 bases sitting between them. CDR3 length: 13 amino acids. Time point: patch test 1, 2 weeks after DPC sensitization. Indicated treatment: therapeutic diphenylcyclopropenone sensitization with weekly scalp DPC. Ahead of each patch test application, blood was drawn. This clonotype was counted at least ten times. The antigen remains undetermined. The library attached unique molecular identifiers to individual cDNA molecules. TCRdb reprocessed the RACE reads with MiXCR, giving one entry per CDR3 protein. The top ten clones hold 2% to 2.5% of a sample with 380,000 or so distinct CDR3 sequences, around 5% of them seen once.

This receptor was taken from a woman aged 45-65 years with alopecia areata. Some clones in this sample may be carry-over from other donors' samples. The chain combines TRBV28 with TRBJ2-7; D remains ambiguous. Sequences were derived from whole blood, sampled in connection with sensitization to the hapten diphenylcyclopropenone (DPC). The CDR3 region has the DNA TGTGCCAGCAGTTTCGCCCAGCTCGGCGAGCAGTACTTC. This codes for CASSFAQLGEQYF.